Listed here is a single TCR beta chain. Its antigen remains unidentified. Qualities for individual bases were not recorded, and no much larger clone is one base off. V and J are trimmed by 0 bases and 7 bases, and the gene matches miss 9 bases of the junction. The CDR3 goes from the cysteine to the phenylalanine over 17 residues. The entry retains the CDR3 DNA only, 51 bases that are in frame from base 1. Based on the germline V gene, the CDR1 and CDR2 sequences are SGHDT and YYEEEE. The donors were roughly 39 Caucasian individuals from Russia, aged roughly 6 to 95 years, who were systemically healthy. Ten milliliters of peripheral blood were drawn from each donor into EDTA-treated Vacutainer tubes. PBMCs were isolated by Ficoll-Paque density-gradient centrifugation, with at least 7 million obtained per sample. Trizol reagent was used to extract total RNA from the PBMCs, yielding at least 6 micrograms per sample. For every donor, flow cytometry on a PBMC aliquot measured the percentage of naive CD45RAhigh/CD27high T cells.

This specimen comes from a study of blood T cells in healthy people across ages (dated by TCRdb to between 2014 and 2017). With respect to the entire study: In model experiments, roughly one uniquely barcoded TCR beta cDNA molecule per two T cells was captured by template switching. Using deep sequencing normalized with unique cDNA molecular identifiers, the study measured how TCR beta repertoire diversity changes with age. The donors were divided into four age groups: young (average roughly 15 years), middle-aged (about 40), aged (about 56) and long-lived (about 79). Donors of different ages were randomly distributed across sequencing lanes to avoid experimental bias. The study analyzed two additional independent replicas of 1 million unique cDNA reads from the same blood draw for two donors, one aged 18 to 29 and one aged 80 or older. The research as a whole found: Because profiling used bulk unsorted PBMCs, naive and antigen-experienced compartments could not be compared conclusively. The long-lived group showed more naive CD4+ T cells, fewer expanded clones and increased TCR diversity than the aged group, suggesting age selection. Because donor CMV infection status was unknown, age-related changes in expanded clonotypes were potentially confounded. A strong correlation was found between observed TCR beta diversity and the percentage of naive T cells measured by flow cytometry. Estimates of total diversity based on one million sequenced T cells were regarded as lower bounds and as underestimates. Observed TCR beta diversity per million T cells fell roughly linearly with age, and a significant reduction was already apparent by age approximately 40.

Library construction relied on 5' RACE. This sample was sequenced with an Illumina HiSeq 2500. A second PCR of about 7 to 12 cycles was run with a J-beta primer mix and a sample-barcoded 5' primer. A unique molecular identifier was introduced onto each TCR beta cDNA molecule by a template-switch 5' adaptor carrying 12 random nucleotides. Each sample yielded at least 3 million CDR3-containing paired-end reads. First-strand cDNA was synthesized from all RNA with the Mint cDNA synthesis kit, primed by a TRBC-specific oligonucleotide. All cDNA was treated with uracil-DNA glycosylase and then went through a first 18-cycle PCR with the universal primers M1SS and BC2_uni_R. The study's processing was this. Normalization of each sample was performed by random selection of 1 million high-quality reads, each carrying a distinct molecular identifier. Instead of being binned into consensus sequences, reads that shared molecular identifiers were thrown out. MiTCR, with a Q25 quality threshold and the strictest error-elimination algorithm, was used for CDR3 identification, clonotype clustering and error correction. A nonparametric unseen species model with Euler transformation was used to estimate a lower bound on total TCR beta diversity. TCRdb reanalyzed the raw reads on its own, using fastp at Q25 for trimming and MiXCR for clone calling, and kept in-frame beta chains. Identical CDR3 proteins give one entry, which carries the most common genes and DNA. The V and J calls were determined by TCRdb, not by the authors. In all, the sample holds some 550,000 distinct CDR3 sequences, and roughly 43% of those were seen once. The leading ten clones occupy around 25% of the sample.

The material sequenced was blood. The clonotype was recovered from a man older than 75 in good health. The chain joins TRBV5-6 to TRBJ2-2, with TRBD2 identical over 10 junction bases. The DNA reads as follows: TGTGCCAGCAGCTTGGGGCCTAGCGGGAGTAGTAGCGGGGAGCTGTTTTTT. Its product reads: CASSLGPSGSSSGELFF.